Each of the 25 T cell receptor beta chains below was sequenced from the same sample in a study of glioma-infiltrating T cells after dendritic cell vaccination. Assay: immunoSEQ multiplex PCR; the TCRdb copy retains only in-frame clones and omits some. The profile shows tens of thousands of clones, over 75% of them singletons. The sample in question was blood, obtained before dendritic cell vaccination. The receptor set was obtained from a human donor with glioblastoma.

V is TRBV30 and J is TRBJ1-1; 7 bases match TRBD1. With 3 bases clipped from V and 1 base from J, the junction kept 2 bases outside the gene matches. CDR1 and CDR2 from the germline V gene are GTSNPN and SVGIG (reference sequence). This CDR3 has 13 amino acids. CDR3 DNA sequence: TGTGCCTGGAGCGGACAGGAGAACACTGAAGCTTTCTTT. This codes for CAWSGQENTEAFF.

The chain uses TRBV2 and TRBJ2-2; 7 nucleotides align to TRBD1. Germline V gene lookup returns CDR1 SNHLY and CDR2 FYNNEI. The CDR3 is 15 amino acids. The V segment lost 7 bases and the J segment 4 bases; nucleotides outside the gene matches: 9. CDR3 in amino acids: CASNIIGTATGELFF. The CDR3 DNA reads TGTGCCAGCAACATAATCGGGACAGCCACCGGGGAGCTGTTTTTT.

This clone appeared a single time. This chain connects TRBV7-9 to TRBJ1-6; 8 nucleotides agree with TRBD1. This CDR3 comprises 15 residues. V lost 3 bases to trimming and J lost 10 bases; unmatched junction nucleotides: 8. Germline V lookup: CDR1 SEHNR, CDR2 FQNEAQ (reference sequence). The DNA of the CDR3 is TGTGCCAGCAGCTTGGCAGGGGGCCAGGGGTCACCCCTCCACTTT. It codes for CASSLAGGQGSPLHF.

The chain links TRBV6-5 to TRBJ1-1; perhaps TRBD1 as D (5 bases). The CDR3 extends over 13 amino acids. The germline V gene encodes CDR1 MNHEY and CDR2 SVGAGI. The V end lost 8 bases, the J end lost 0 bases, and 10 bases lay between the germline ends. DNA for the CDR3: TGTGCCAGCCAAGGGGCCATGAACACTGAAGCTTTCTTT. Its translation: CASQGAMNTEAFF.

V is TRBV5-6 and J is TRBJ1-6; D is ambiguous. V was cut by 0 bases and J by 2 bases, with 12 bases left in between. The CDR3 sequence is 17 residues long. CDR1 and CDR2 from the germline V gene are SGHDT and YYEEEE. The CDR3 DNA is TGTGCCAGCAGCTTGGGTGGGTCGAGCGCCTATAATTCACCCCTCCACTTT. Translation: CASSLGGSSAYNSPLHF.

J is TRBJ2-5 and V is TRBV11-1; 11 nucleotides line up with TRBD2. Germline assignment: CDR1 SGHAT and CDR2 FQDESV (reference sequence). Trimming at V came to 6 bases and at J to 5 bases, leaving 8 bases not matched to a gene. The CDR3 runs to 15 residues. The CDR3, as DNA: TGTGCCAGCAGTTCCGGGACTAGCGGTGGGGAGACCCAGTACTTC. Translation gives CASSSGTSGGETQYF.

This rearrangement joins TRBV14 to TRBJ2-3; 8 bases line up with TRBD2. The V segment lost 1 base and the J segment 3 bases; nucleotides outside the gene matches: 3. The CDR3 runs 15 residues. The germline V gene has CDR1 SGHDN and CDR2 FVKESK. The CDR3: CASSQVSGGTDTQYF. In DNA, the CDR3 is TGTGCCAGCAGCCAAGTATCGGGGGGGACAGATACGCAGTATTTT.

The chain joins TRBV10-2 to TRBJ1-1; 7 positions agree with TRBD1. This CDR3 is 15 amino acids long. Germline V CDR1 and CDR2: WSHSY, SAAADI. V was clipped by 0 bases and J by 1 base; unmatched bases: 2. The CDR3 nucleotides read TGCGCCAGCAGTGAGTCCCGACAGGGGAACACTGAAGCTTTCTTT. Its translation is CASSESRQGNTEAFF.

The chain links TRBV6-5 to TRBJ2-5; the match to TRBD2 covers 7 bases. Per the germline V gene, CDR1 is MNHEY and CDR2 is SVGAGI. The CDR3 runs to 15 residues. J gave up 1 base and V 6 bases, and 8 bases lay outside the gene matches. This CDR3 is CASSRDYGPQETQYF. CDR3 DNA sequence: TGTGCCAGCAGCCGGGACTACGGGCCCCAAGAGACCCAGTACTTC.

This clone was detected only a few times. This chain connects TRBV19 to TRBJ1-3, with a possible D match to TRBD1 (6 bases). The CDR3 length is 15 residues. CDR1 and CDR2 (germline): LNHDA, SQIVND (reference sequence). V gave up 7 bases and J gave up 4 bases, with 17 bases separating them. CDR3 DNA sequence: TGTGCCAGTACGTTTGGAGCGGGGGCGGGAAACACCATATATTTT. Its translation is CASTFGAGAGNTIYF.

The J gene is TRBJ2-7, the V gene TRBV13; D is unclear. The CDR3 covers 13 residues. Between the trimmed V and J ends, which lost 5 bases and 0 bases, there was a span of 8 bases. The germline V gene has CDR1 PRHDT and CDR2 FYEKMQ (reference sequence). In DNA, the CDR3 is TGTGCCAGCAGCGTCAGGATCTCCTACGAGCAGTACTTC. Translation gives CASSVRISYEQYF. The complete variable domain, with remaining parts taken from reference TRBV13 and TRBJ2-7, reads AAGVIQSPRHLIKEKRETATLKCYPIPRHDTVYWYQQGPGQDPQFLISFYEKMQSDKGSIPDRFSAQQFSDYHSELNMSSLELGDSALYFCASSVRISYEQYFGPGTRLTVT.

The rearrangement links TRBV10-1 to TRBJ1-5, with a tentative D call TRBD1 (5 bases). The CDR3 has 16 amino acids. Looked up from germline, CDR1 is WNHNN and CDR2 is SYGVQD (reference sequence). V was trimmed by 0 bases and J by 5 bases, leaving 14 bases between them. The CDR3 DNA sequence: TGCGCCAGCAGTGAGTCGGGGGGGAGACTTTATCAGCCCCAGCATTTT. Translating it yields CASSESGGRLYQPQHF.

The chain recombines TRBV18 with TRBJ2-5; D possibly corresponds to TRBD1 (6 bases). The CDR3 covers 14 residues. Germline lookup yields CDR1 KGHSH and CDR2 LQKENI. The V end lost 3 bases, the J end lost 5 bases, and 13 bases lay between the germline ends. The CDR3 loop is CASSPPGGWETQYF. In DNA, the CDR3 is TGTGCCAGCTCACCTCCTGGGGGCTGGGAGACCCAGTACTTC.

CDR3 protein: CASSPTLNYGYTF. DNA for the CDR3: TGCGCCAGCAGCCCCACCCTAAACTATGGCTACACCTTC. The V call is TRBV5-1, the J call TRBJ1-2; D is undetermined. The CDR3 length is 13 residues. Trimming took off 4 bases at V and 2 bases at J, with 9 bases between the two ends. Germline V lookup: CDR1 SGHRS, CDR2 YFSETQ.

The rearrangement links TRBV25-1 to TRBJ2-1; 8 bases agree with TRBD1. CDR1 MGHDK and CDR2 SYGVNS come from the germline V gene. The V segment lost 2 bases and the J segment 7 bases; nucleotides outside the gene matches: 7. This CDR3 is 15 amino acids long. The CDR3 nucleotides are TGTGCCAGCAGTGAACCTCGGCAGGGGGCAAATGAGCAGTTCTTC. Encoded protein: CASSEPRQGANEQFF.

The chain combines TRBV4-1 with TRBJ2-1, with a tentative D call TRBD2 (5 bases). V was trimmed by 2 bases and J by 1 base, leaving 18 bases between them. CDR1 and CDR2 from the germline V gene are MGHRA and YSYEKL. The CDR3 consists of 18 residues. CDR3 residues: CASSQMGLPGGSYNEQFF. In DNA, the CDR3 is TGCGCCAGCAGCCAAATGGGGTTACCCGGAGGATCCTACAATGAGCAGTTCTTC.

The sample holds one count of this clone. Here the CDR3 DNA reads TGTGCCAGCAACCTCGGGGTTCCGCCAGATAATGAAAAACTGTTTTTT. It translates to CASNLGVPPDNEKLFF. The chain combines TRBV11-2 with TRBJ1-4; D ambiguous. CDR3 size: 16 residues. Germline assignment: CDR1 SGHAT and CDR2 FQNNGV. V shed 7 bases and J shed 4 bases, with 19 bases lying between them.

In this sample, this clone turned up a few times. The chain employs TRBV7-9 and TRBJ1-2; D gene unclear. Trimming pared 8 bases from V and 6 bases from J, leaving 10 bases between. This CDR3 has 11 amino acids. The germline gives CDR1 SEHNR, CDR2 FQNEAQ (reference sequence). The CDR3 spells CASHRPDGYTF. CDR3 sequence (DNA): TGTGCCAGCCACAGACCGGATGGCTACACCTTC.

The CDR3 loop reads CASSDGLATGELFF. The CDR3 coding sequence is TGTGCCAGCAGTGACGGACTAGCCACCGGGGAGCTGTTTTTT. The V gene is TRBV6-4, the J gene TRBJ2-2; 8 nucleotides line up with TRBD2. Germline CDR1 MRHNA, CDR2 SNTAGT. Trimming at V came to 2 bases and at J to 4 bases, leaving 0 bases not matched to a gene. The CDR3 has 14 residues.

The J gene is TRBJ2-5, the V gene TRBV7-9, with 7 bases aligning to TRBD1. The CDR3 spans 14 residues. V trimming: 1 base; J trimming: 5 bases; junction bases outside the gene matches: 4. The germline gives CDR1 SEHNR, CDR2 FQNEAQ (reference sequence). DNA of the CDR3: TGTGCCAGCAGCTTAGGGCAGGGGGTCGAGACCCAGTACTTC. Residues: CASSLGQGVETQYF.

This clone was observed once. The genes are TRBV6-5 and TRBJ1-2; possible D gene TRBD1, 5 bases. V gave up 4 bases and J gave up 1 base, with 16 bases separating them. The CDR3 totals 16 residues. CDR1 and CDR2 (germline): MNHEY, SVGAGI. For the CDR3, the DNA is TGTGCCAGCAGTTTAAACCGGGACGGGGGTAACTATGGCTACACCTTC. Its translation is CASSLNRDGGNYGYTF.

This clone has only one observation. J is TRBJ1-6 and V is TRBV5-5, with D uncertain. Between the trimmed V and J ends, which lost 0 bases and 9 bases, there was a span of 7 bases. CDR1 SGHKS and CDR2 YYEKEE come from the germline V gene (reference sequence). The CDR3 spans 13 residues. In nucleotides, the CDR3 is TGTGCCAGCAGCTTGGCAGAGGGTTCACCCCTCCACTTT. Its translation: CASSLAEGSPLHF.

CDR3 in DNA: TGCGCCAGCAGCCAAGGGAACGGGGGGATAGAGAATGAGCAGTTCTTC. It codes for CASSQGNGGIENEQFF. The rearrangement joins TRBV5-1 to TRBJ2-1, with TRBD2 matching 7 bases. From germline, CDR1 is SGHRS and CDR2 YFSETQ. The CDR3 spans 16 residues. V shed 4 bases and J 7 bases; nucleotides not matched to a gene: 14.

This clone was seen a few times. V and J are TRBV6-6 and TRBJ2-5; TRBD1 matches at 10 bases. V shed 5 bases and J 4 bases; nucleotides not matched to a gene: 4. Per germline, CDR1 MNHNY and CDR2 SVGAGI (reference sequence). This CDR3 spans 14 amino acids. The CDR3 protein is CASSIGTGVETQYF. The CDR3 nucleotides are TGTGCCAGCAGTATCGGGACAGGGGTAGAGACCCAGTACTTC.

This chain uses TRBV4-1 with TRBJ1-5; TRBD1 is a possible D gene (6 bases). The germline gives CDR1 MGHRA, CDR2 YSYEKL. V lost 4 bases to trimming and J lost 5 bases, with 12 bases between them. The CDR3 loop spans 14 amino acids. CDR3 nucleotides: TGCGCCAGCAGCCCACTTGACAGGTATCAGCCCCAGCATTTT. It yields the protein CASSPLDRYQPQHF.